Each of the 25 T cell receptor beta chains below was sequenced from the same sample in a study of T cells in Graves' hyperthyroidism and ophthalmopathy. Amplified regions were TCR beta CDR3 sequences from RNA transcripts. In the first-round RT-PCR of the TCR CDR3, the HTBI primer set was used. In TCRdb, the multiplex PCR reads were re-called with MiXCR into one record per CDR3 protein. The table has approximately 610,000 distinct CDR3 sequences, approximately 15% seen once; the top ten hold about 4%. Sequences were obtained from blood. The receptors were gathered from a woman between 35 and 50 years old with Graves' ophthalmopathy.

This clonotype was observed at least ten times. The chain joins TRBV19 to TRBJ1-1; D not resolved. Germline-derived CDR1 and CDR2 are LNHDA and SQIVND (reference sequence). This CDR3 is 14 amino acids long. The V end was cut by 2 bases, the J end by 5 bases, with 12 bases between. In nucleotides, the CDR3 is TGTGCCAGTAGTATAAGGATCACATCGACTGAAGCTTTCTTT. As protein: CASSIRITSTEAFF.

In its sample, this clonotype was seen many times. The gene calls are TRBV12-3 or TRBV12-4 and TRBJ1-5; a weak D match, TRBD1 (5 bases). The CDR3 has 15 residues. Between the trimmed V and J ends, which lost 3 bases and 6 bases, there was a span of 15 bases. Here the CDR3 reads CASSFTGPVGQPQHF. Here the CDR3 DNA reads TGTGCCAGCAGTTTTACAGGACCGGTAGGTCAGCCCCAGCATTTT.

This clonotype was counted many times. The CDR3 reads CASSEREGRTQYF. The CDR3 DNA reads TGTGCCAGCAGTGAGCGGGAGGGCCGGACCCAGTACTTC. The V gene is TRBV6-1, the J gene TRBJ2-5, with 9 bases that match TRBD2. This CDR3 region has 13 residues. The germline V gene has CDR1 MNHNS and CDR2 SASEGT. Losses at the gene ends were 3 bases for V and 7 bases for J; bases not matched to a gene: 3.

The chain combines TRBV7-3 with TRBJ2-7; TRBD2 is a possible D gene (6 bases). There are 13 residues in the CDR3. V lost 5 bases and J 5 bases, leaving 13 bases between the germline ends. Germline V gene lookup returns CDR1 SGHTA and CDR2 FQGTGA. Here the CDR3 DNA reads TGTGCCAGCAGCCCGTATTGGGGGGACGAGCAGTACTTC. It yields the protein CASSPYWGDEQYF.

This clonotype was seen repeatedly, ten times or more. CDR3 nucleotide sequence: TGTGCCAGCAGCTCCCCCCTGGGGCGATACTATGGCTACACCTTC. Translation: CASSSPLGRYYGYTF. The rearrangement links TRBV11-2 to TRBJ1-2, with D possibly matching TRBD1 (5 bases). Looked up from germline, CDR1 is SGHAT and CDR2 is FQNNGV. The CDR3 length is 15 residues. V lost 4 bases and J lost 3, with 15 bases in between.

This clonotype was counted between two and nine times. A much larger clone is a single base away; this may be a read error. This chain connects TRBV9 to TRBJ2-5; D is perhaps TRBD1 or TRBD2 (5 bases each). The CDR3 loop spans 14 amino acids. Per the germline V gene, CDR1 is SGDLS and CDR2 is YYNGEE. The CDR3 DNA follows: TGTGCCAGCAGCGTGGGACGGACCCAAGAGACCCAGCACTTC. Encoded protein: CASSVGRTQETQHF.

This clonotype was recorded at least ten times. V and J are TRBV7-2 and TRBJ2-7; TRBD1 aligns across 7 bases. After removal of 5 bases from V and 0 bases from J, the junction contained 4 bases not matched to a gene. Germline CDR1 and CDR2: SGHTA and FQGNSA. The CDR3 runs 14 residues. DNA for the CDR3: TGTGCCAGCAGCGTGACAGGGATCTCCTACGAGCAGTACTTC. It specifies CASSVTGISYEQYF.

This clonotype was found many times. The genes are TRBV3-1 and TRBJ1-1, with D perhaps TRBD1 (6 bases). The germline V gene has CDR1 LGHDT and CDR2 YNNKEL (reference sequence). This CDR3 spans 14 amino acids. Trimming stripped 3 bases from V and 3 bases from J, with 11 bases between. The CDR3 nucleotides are TGTGCCAGCAGCCACTATGGACAGTACACTGAAGCTTTCTTT. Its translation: CASSHYGQYTEAFF.

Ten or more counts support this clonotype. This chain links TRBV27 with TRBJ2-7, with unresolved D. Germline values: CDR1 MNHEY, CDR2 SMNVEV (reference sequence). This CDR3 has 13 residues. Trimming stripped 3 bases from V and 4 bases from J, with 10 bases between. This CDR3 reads CASSFVDGYEQYF. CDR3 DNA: TGTGCCAGCAGTTTCGTTGATGGGTACGAGCAGTACTTC.

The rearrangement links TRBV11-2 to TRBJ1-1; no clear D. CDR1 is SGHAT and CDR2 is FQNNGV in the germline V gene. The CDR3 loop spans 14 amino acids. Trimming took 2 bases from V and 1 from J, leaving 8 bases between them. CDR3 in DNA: TGTGCCAGCAGCTTAAGGGCCCCGAACACTGAAGCTTTCTTT. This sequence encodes CASSLRAPNTEAFF.

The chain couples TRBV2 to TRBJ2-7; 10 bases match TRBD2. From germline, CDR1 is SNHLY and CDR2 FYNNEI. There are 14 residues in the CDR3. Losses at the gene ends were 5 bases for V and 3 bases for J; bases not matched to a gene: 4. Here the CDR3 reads CASSRLAGFYEQYF. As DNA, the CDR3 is TGTGCCAGCAGTAGACTAGCGGGTTTCTACGAGCAGTACTTC.

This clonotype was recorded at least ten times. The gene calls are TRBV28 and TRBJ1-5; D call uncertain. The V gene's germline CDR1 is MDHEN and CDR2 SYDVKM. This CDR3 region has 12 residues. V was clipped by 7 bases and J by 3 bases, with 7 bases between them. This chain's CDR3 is CASKGYNQPQHF. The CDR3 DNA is TGTGCCAGCAAGGGCTACAATCAGCCCCAGCATTTT. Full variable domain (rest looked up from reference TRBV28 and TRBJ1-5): DVKVTQSSRYLVKRTGEKVFLECVQDMDHENMFWYRQDPGLGLRLIYFSYDVKMKEKGDIPEGYSVSREKKERFSLILESASTNQTSMYLCASKGYNQPQHFGDGTRLSIL.

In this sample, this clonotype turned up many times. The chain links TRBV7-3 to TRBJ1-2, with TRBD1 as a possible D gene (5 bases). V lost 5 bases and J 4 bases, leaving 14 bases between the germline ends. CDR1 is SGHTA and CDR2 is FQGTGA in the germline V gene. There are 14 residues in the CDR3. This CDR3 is CASSPTPGGYGYTF. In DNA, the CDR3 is TGTGCCAGCAGCCCGACCCCGGGGGGCTATGGCTACACCTTC. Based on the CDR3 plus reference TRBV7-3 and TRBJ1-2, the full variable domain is GAGVSQTPSNKVTEKGKYVELRCDPISGHTALYWYRQSLGQGPEFLIYFQGTGAADDSGLPNDRFFAVRPEGSVSTLKIQRTERGDSAVYLCASSPTPGGYGYTFGSGTRLTVV.

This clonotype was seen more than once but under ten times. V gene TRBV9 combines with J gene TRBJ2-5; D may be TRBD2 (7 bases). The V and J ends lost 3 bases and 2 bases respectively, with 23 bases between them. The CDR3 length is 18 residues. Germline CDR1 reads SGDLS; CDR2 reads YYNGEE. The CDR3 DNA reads TGTGCCAGCAGCGAGGGGGTGGGGGGGTATGAGGCTCAAGAGACCCAGTACTTC. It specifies CASSEGVGGYEAQETQYF.

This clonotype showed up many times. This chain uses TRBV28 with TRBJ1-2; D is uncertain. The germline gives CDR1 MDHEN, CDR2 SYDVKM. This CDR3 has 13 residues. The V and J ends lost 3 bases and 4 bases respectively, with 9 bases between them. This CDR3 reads CASSLMVGYGYTF. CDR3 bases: TGTGCCAGCAGTTTGATGGTAGGCTATGGCTACACCTTC.

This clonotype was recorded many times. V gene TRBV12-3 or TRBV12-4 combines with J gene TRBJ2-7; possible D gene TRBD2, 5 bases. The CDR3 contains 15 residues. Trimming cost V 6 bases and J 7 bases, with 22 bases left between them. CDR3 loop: CASSPIVGSQREQYF. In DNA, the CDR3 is TGTGCCAGCAGCCCCATAGTAGGGAGTCAGCGGGAGCAGTACTTC.

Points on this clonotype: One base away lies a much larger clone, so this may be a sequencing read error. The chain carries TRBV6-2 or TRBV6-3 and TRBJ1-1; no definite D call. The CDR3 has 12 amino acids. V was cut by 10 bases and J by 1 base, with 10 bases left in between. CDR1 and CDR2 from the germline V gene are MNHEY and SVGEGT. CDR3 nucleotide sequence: TGTGCCAACACTGTCGGGAACACTGAAGCTTTCTTT. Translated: CANTVGNTEAFF.

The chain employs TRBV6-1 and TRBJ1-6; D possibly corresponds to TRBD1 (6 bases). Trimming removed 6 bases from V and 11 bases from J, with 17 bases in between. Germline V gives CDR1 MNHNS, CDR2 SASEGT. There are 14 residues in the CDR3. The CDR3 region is CASRAGTKDAPLHF. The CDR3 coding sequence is TGTGCCAGCAGAGCCGGGACAAAAGACGCACCCCTCCACTTT.

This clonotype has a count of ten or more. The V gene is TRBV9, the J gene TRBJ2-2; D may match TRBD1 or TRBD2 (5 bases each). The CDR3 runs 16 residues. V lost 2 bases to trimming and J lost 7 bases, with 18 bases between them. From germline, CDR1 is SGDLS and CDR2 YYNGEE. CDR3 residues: CASSVGTRALHGELFF. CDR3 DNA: TGTGCCAGCAGCGTTGGGACGCGGGCCCTCCACGGGGAGCTGTTTTTT.

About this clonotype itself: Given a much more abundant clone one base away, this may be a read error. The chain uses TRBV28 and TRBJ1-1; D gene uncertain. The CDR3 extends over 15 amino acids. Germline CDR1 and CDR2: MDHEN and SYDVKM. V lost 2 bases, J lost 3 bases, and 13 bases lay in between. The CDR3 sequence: CASSLRLRVYTEAFF. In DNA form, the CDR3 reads TGTGCCAGCAGTTTACGGTTGCGGGTGTACACTGAAGCTTTCTTT.

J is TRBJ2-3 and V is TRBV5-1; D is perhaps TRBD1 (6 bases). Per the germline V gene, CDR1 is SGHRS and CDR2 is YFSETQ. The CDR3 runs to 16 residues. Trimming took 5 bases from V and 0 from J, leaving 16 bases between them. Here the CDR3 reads CASSRTAEISTDTQYF. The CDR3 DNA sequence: TGCGCCAGCAGTAGGACAGCGGAGATAAGCACAGATACGCAGTATTTT.

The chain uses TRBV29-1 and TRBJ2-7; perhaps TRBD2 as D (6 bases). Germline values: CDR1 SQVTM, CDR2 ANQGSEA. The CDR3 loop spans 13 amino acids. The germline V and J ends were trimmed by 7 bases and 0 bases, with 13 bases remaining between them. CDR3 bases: TGCAGCGCGGCCGGGAGTAGCTCCTACGAGCAGTACTTC. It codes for CSAAGSSSYEQYF.

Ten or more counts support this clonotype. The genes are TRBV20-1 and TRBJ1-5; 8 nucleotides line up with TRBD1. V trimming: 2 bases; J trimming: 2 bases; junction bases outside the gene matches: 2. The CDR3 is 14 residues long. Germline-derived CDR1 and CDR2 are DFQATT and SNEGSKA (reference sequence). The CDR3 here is CSARSGGGNQPQHF. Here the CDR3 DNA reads TGCAGTGCTAGATCAGGGGGCGGCAATCAGCCCCAGCATTTT.

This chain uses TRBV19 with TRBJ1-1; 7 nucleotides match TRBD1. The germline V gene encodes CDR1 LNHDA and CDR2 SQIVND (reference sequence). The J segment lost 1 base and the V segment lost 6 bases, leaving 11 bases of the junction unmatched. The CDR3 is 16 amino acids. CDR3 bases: TGTGCCAGTAGGACCTTTTTAGGACAGGCGAACACTGAAGCTTTCTTT. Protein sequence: CASRTFLGQANTEAFF.

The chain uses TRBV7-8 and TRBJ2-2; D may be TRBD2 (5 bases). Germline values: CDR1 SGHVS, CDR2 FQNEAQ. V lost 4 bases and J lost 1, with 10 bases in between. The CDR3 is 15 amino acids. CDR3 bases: TGTGCCAGCAGCTCTACTAGACAGAACACCGGGGAGCTGTTTTTT. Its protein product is CASSSTRQNTGELFF. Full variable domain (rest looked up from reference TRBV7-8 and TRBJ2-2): GAGVSQSPRYKVAKRGQDVALRCDPISGHVSLFWYQQALGQGPEFLTYFQNEAQLDKSGLPSDRFFAERPEGSVSTLKIQRTQQEDSAVYLCASSSTRQNTGELFFGEGSRLTVL.